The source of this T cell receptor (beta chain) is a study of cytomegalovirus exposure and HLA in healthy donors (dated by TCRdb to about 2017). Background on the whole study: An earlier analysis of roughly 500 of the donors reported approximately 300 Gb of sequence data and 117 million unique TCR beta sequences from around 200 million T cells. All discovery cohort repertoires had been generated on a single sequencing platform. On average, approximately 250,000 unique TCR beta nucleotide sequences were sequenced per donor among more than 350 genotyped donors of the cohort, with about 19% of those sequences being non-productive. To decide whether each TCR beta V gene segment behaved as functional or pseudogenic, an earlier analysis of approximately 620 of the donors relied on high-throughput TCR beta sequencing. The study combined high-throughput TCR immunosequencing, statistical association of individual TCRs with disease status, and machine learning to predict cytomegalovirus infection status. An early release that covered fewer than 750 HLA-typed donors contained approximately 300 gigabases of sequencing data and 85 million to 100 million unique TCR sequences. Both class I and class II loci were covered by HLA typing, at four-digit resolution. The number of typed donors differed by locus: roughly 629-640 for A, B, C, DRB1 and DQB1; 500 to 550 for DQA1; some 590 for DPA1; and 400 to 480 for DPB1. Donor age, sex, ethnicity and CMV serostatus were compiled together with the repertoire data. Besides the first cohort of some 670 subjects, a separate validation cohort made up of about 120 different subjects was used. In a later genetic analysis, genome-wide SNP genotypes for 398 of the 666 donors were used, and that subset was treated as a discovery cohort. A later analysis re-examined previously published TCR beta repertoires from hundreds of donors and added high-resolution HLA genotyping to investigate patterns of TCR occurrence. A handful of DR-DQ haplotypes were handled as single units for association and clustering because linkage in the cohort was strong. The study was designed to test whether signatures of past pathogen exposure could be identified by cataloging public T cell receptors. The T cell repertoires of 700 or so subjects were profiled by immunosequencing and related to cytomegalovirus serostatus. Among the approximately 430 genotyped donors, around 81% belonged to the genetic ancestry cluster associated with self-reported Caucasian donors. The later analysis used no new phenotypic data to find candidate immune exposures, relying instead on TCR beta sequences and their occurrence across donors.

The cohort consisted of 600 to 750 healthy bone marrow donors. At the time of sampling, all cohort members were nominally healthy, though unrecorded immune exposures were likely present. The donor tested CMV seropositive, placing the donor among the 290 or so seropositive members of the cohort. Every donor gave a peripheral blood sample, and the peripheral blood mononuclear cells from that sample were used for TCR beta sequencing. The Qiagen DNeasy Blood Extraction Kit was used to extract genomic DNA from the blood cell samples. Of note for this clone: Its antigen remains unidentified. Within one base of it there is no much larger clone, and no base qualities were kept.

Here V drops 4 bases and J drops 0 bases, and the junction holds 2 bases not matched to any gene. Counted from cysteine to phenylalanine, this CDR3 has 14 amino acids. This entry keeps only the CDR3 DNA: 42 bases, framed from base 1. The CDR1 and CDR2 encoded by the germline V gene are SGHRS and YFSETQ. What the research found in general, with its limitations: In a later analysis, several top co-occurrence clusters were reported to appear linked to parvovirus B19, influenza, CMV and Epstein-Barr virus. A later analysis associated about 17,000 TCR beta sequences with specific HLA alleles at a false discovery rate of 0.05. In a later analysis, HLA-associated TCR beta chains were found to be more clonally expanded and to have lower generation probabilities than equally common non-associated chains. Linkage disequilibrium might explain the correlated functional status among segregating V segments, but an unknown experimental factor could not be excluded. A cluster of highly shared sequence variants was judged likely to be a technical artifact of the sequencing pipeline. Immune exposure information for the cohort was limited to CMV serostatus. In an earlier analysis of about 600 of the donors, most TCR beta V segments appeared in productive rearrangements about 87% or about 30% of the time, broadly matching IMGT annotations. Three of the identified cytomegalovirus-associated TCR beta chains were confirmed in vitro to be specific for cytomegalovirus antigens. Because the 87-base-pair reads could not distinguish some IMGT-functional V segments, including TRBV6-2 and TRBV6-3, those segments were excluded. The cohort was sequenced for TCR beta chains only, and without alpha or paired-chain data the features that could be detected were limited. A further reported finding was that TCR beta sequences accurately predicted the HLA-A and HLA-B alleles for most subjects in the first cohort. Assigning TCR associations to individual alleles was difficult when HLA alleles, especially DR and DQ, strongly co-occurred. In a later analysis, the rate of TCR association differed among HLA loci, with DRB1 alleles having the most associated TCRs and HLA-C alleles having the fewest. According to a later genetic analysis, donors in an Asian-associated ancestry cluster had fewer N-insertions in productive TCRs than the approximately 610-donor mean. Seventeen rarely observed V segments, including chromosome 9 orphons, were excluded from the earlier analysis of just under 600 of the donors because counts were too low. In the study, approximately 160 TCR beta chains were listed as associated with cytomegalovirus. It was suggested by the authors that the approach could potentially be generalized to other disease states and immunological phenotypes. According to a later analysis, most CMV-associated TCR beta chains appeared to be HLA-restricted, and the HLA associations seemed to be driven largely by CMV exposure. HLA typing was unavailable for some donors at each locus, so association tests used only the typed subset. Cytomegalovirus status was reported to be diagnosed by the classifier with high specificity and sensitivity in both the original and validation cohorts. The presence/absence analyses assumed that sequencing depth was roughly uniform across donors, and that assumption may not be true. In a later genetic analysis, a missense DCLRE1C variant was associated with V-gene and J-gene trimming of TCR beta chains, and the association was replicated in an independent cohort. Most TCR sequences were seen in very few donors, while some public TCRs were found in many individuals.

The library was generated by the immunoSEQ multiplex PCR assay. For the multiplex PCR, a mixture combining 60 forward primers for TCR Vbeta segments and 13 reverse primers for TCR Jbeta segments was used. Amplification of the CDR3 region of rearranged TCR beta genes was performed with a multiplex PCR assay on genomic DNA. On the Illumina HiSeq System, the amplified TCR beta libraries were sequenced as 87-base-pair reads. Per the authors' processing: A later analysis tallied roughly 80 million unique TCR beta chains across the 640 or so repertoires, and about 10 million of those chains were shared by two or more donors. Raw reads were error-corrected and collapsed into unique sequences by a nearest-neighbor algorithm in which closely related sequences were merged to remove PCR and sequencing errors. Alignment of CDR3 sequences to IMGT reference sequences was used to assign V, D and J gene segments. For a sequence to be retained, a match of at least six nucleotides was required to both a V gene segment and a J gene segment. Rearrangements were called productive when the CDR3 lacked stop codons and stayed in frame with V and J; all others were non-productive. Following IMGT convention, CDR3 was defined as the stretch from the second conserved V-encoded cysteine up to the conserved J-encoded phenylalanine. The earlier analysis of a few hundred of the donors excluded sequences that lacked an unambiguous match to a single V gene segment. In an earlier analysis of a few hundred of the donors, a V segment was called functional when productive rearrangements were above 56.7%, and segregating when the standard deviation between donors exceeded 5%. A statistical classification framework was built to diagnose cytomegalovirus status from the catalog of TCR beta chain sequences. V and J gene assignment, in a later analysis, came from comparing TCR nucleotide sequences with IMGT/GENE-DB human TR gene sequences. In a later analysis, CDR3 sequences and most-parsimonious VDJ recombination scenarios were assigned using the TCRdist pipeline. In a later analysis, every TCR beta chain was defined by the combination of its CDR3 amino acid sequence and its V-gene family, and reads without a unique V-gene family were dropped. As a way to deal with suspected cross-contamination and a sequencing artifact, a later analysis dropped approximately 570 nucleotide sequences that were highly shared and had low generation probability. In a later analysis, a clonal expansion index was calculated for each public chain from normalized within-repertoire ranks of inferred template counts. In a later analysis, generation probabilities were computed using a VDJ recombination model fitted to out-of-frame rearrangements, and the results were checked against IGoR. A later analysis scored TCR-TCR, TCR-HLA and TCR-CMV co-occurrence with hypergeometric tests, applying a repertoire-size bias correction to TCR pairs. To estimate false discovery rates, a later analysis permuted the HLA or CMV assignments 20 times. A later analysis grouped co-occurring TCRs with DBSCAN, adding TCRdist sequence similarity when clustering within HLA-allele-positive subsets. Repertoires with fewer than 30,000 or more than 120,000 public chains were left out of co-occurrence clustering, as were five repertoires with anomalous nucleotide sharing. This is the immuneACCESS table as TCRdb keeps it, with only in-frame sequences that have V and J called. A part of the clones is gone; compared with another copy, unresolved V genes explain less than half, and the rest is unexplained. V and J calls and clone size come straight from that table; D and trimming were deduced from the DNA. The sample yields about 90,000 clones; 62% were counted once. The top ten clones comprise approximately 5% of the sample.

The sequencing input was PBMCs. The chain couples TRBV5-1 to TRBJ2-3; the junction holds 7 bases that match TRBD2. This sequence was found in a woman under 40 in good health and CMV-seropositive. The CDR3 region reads CASSAGDSTDTQYF. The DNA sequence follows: TGCGCCAGCAGCGCGGGGGATAGCACAGATACGCAGTATTTT.